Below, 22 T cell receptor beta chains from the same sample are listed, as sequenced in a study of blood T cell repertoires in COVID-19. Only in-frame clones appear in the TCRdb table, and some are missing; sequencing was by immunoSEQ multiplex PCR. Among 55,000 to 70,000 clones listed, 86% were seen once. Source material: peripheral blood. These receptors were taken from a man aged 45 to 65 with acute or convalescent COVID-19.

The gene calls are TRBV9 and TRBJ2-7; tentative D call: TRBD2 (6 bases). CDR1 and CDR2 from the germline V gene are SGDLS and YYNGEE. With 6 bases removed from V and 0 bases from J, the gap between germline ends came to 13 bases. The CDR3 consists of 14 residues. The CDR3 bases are TGTGCCAGCACCCCGACGGGGGACTCCTACGAGCAGTACTTC. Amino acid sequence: CASTPTGDSYEQYF. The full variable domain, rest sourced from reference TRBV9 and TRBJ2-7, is DSGVTQTPKHLITATGQRVTLRCSPRSGDLSVYWYQQSLDQGLQFLIQYYNGEERAKGNILERFSAQQFPDLHSELNLSSLELGDSALYFCASTPTGDSYEQYFGPGTRLTVT.

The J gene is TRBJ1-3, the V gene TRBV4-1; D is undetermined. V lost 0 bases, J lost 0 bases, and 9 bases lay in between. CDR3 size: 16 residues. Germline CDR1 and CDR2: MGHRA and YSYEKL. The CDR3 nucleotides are TGCGCCAGCAGCCAAGATCTATGGTCCTCTGGAAACACCATATATTTT. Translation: CASSQDLWSSGNTIYF.

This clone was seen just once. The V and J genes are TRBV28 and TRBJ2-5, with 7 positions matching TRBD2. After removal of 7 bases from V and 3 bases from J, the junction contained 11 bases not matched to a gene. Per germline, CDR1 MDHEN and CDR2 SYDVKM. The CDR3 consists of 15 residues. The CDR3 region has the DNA TGTGCCAGCAACGGAGCGGGAAACCGTGAAGAGACCCAGTACTTC. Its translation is CASNGAGNREETQYF.

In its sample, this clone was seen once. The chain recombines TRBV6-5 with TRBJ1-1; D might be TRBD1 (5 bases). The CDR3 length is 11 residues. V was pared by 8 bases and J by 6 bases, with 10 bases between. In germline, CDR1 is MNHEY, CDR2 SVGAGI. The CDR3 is CASGRGAEAFF. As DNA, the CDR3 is TGTGCCAGCGGGAGGGGAGCTGAAGCTTTCTTT.

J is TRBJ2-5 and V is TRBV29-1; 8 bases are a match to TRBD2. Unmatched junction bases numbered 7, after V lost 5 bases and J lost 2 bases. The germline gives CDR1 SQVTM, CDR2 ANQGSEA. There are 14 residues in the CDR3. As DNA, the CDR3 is TGCAGCGTTCCAAGCGGGGGTGATCAAGAGACCCAGTACTTC. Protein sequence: CSVPSGGDQETQYF.

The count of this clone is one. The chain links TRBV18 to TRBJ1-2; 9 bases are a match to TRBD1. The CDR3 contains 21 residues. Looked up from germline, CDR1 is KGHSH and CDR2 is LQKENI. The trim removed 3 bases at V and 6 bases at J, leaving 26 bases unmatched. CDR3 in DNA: TGTGCCAGCTCACCCTCCATTGGACTTTGGAGCGCTGGACAGGGGACGGATGGCTACACCTTC. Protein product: CASSPSIGLWSAGQGTDGYTF.

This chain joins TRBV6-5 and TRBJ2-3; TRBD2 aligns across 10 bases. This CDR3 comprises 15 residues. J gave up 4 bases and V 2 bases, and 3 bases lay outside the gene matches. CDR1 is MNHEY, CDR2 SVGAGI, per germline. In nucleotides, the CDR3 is TGTGCCAGCAGTTACGAAACTAGCGGGGCAGATACGCAGTATTTT. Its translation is CASSYETSGADTQYF.

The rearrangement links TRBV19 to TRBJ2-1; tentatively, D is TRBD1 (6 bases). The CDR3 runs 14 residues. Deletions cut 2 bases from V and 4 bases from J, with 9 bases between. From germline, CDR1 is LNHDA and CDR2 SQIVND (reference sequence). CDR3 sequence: CASSITDSYNEQFF. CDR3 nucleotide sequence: TGTGCCAGTAGTATAACGGACAGTTACAATGAGCAGTTCTTC.

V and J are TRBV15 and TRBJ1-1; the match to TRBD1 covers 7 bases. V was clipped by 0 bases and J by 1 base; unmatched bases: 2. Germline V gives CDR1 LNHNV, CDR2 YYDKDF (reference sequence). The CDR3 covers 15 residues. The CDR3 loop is CATSRDDRENTEAFF. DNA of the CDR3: TGTGCCACCAGCAGAGACGACAGGGAGAACACTGAAGCTTTCTTT.

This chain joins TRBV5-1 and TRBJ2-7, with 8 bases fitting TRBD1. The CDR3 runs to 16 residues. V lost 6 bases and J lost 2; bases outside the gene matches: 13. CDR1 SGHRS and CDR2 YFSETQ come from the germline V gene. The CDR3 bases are TGCGCCAGCACGCTATTAGGGACAGGTAATACCTACGAGCAGTACTTC. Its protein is CASTLLGTGNTYEQYF.

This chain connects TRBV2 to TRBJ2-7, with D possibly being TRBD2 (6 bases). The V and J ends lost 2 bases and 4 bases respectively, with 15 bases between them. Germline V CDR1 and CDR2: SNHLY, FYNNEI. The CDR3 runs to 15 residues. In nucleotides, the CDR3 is TGTGCCAGCAGTGAAAAGTTAGAAGGAGGGTACGAGCAGTACTTC. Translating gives CASSEKLEGGYEQYF.

This CDR3 reads CASSRFDRDSSGANVLTF. CDR3 coding DNA: TGTGCCAGCAGCCGATTTGACAGGGACAGCTCTGGGGCCAACGTCCTGACTTTC. The chain joins TRBV11-2 to TRBJ2-6; 7 nucleotides line up with TRBD1. The V and J ends lost 5 bases and 0 bases, in that order; junction bases with no gene match: 10. CDR1 is SGHAT and CDR2 is FQNNGV in the germline V gene. The length of the CDR3 is 18 residues. Combining the CDR3 with reference TRBV11-2 and TRBJ2-6 gives the whole variable domain EAGVAQSPRYKIIEKRQSVAFWCNPISGHATLYWYQQILGQGPKLLIQFQNNGVVDDSQLPKDRFSAERLKGVDSTLKIQPAKLEDSAVYLCASSRFDRDSSGANVLTFGAGSRLTVL.

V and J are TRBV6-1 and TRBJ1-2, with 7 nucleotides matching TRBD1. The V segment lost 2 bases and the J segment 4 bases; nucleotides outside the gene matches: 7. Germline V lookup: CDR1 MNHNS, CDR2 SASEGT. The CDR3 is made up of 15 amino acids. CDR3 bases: TGTGCCAGCAGTGAAATAGGCGCAGGGGGCTATGGCTACACCTTC. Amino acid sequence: CASSEIGAGGYGYTF.

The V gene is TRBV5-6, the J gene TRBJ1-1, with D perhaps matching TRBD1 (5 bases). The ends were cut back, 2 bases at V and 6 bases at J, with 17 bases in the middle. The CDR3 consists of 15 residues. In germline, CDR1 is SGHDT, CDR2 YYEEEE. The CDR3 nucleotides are TGTGCCAGCAGCTTTTCCCCCCGGAGGGACGCTGAAGCTTTCTTT. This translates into CASSFSPRRDAEAFF.

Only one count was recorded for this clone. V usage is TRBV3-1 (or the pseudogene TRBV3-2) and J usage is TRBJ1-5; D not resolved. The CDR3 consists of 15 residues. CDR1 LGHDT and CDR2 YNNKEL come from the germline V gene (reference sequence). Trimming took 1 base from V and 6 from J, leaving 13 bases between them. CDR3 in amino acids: CASSQGSGFGQPQHF. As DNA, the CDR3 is TGTGCCAGCAGCCAAGGTAGCGGGTTTGGTCAGCCCCAGCATTTT.

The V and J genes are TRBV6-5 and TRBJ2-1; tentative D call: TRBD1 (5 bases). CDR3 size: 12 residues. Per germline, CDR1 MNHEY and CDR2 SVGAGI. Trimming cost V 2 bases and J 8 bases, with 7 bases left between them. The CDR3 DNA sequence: TGTGCCAGCAGTTACGGCAGGGATGAGCAGTTCTTC. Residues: CASSYGRDEQFF.

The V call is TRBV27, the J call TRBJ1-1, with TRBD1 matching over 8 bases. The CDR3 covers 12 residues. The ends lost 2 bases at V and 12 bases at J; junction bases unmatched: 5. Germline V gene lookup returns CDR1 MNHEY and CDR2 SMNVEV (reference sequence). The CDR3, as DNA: TGTGCCAGCAGTTTACCGACAGGGGAGTCTTTCTTT. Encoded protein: CASSLPTGESFF.

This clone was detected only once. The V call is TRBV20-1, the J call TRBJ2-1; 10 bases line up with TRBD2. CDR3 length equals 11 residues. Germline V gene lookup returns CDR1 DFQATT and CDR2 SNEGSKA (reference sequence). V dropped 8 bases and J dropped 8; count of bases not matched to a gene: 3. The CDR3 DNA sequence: TGCAGTCCGACTAGCGGGCATGAGCAGTTCTTC. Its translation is CSPTSGHEQFF.

CDR3 nucleotide sequence: TGCAGCGTTGCGGAGGGGGCTAATTCACCCCTCCACTTT. Amino acid sequence: CSVAEGANSPLHF. This sequence joins TRBV29-1 and TRBJ1-6; 7 bases are shared with TRBD1. CDR3 length: 13 amino acids. Germline values: CDR1 SQVTM, CDR2 ANQGSEA. The V segment lost 4 bases and the J segment 6 bases; nucleotides outside the gene matches: 3. The full variable domain, in which reference TRBV29-1 and TRBJ1-6 provide the parts outside the CDR3, is SAVISQKPSRDICQRGTSLTIQCQVDSQVTMMFWYRQQPGQSLTLIATANQGSEATYESGFVIDKFPISRPNLTFSTLTVSNMSPEDSSIYLCSVAEGANSPLHFGNGTRLTVT.

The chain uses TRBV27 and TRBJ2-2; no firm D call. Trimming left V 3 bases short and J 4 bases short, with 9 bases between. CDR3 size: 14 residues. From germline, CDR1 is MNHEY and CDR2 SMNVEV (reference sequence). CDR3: CASSLAVRTGELFF. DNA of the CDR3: TGTGCCAGCAGTTTGGCGGTTCGCACCGGGGAGCTGTTTTTT.

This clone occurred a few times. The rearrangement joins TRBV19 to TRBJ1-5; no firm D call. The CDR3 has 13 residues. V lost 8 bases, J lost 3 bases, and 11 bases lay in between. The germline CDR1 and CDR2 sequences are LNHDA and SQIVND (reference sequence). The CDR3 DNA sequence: TGTGCCAGTGCTAGTCAGACCAATCAGCCCCAGCATTTT. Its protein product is CASASQTNQPQHF.

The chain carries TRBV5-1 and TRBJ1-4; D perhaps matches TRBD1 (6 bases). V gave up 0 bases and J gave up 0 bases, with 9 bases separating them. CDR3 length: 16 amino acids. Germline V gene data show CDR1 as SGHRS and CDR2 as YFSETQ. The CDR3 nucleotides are TGCGCCAGCAGCTTGGGACAGGACGCAACTAATGAAAAACTGTTTTTT. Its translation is CASSLGQDATNEKLFF.